What follows is one T cell receptor beta chain and its context. The data are from a study of blood T cell repertoires in COVID-19. Here immunoSEQ multiplex PCR was the method, and the copy in TCRdb shows in-frame clones only, minus some. The profile shows roughly 34,000 clones, less than 85% of them singletons. The V segment lost 1 base and the J segment 6 bases; nucleotides outside the gene matches: 7. The germline V gene has CDR1 LGHNT and CDR2 FRNRAP. This CDR3 spans 15 amino acids. The sequence was collected from a woman aged 70-85 years with acute or convalescent COVID-19. The chain recombines TRBV12-5 with TRBJ2-7; TRBD1 aligns across 9 bases. Sequencing used peripheral blood. CDR3 nucleotides: TGTGCTAGTGGTTTGGGACAGGGGGAGGTTGCCGAGCAGTACTTC. This encodes CASGLGQGEVAEQYF.